The T cell receptor beta chain described here comes from a study of CD8+CD57+ T cells in acquired aplastic anemia. About the research overall: An average of approximately 3.4 ug of DNA was obtained from sorted CD4+ and CD8+ cells. Notes on the study in general: Significant differences in CD8+ Simpson's diversity were not observed between patients and controls. There were 25 to 35 CD8+ CDR3 sequences that occurred in both patients and controls.

Concerning this clonotype itself: Antigen: not known.

For CDR3 and TCR beta VDJ profiling, genomic DNA was the template used. TCRdb processed the reads anew with MiXCR; each CDR3 protein has one entry. Here the sample spans some 48,000 distinct CDR3 sequences, 70% to 80% being singletons. V lost 6 bases, J lost 0 bases, and 16 bases lay in between. CDR3 length: 16 amino acids. Germline V CDR1 and CDR2: SGHAT, FQNNGV. The sequencing input was sorted CD4+, CD8+, or CD8+CD57+ T cells (not recorded which) from PBMCs. This chain links TRBV11-2 with TRBJ2-3; D is perhaps TRBD1 (6 bases). This sequence was found in a human donor in good health, serving as a control. The DNA for the CDR3 is TGTGCCAGCAGGAGTGAGGGGGATCCTAGCACAGATACGCAGTATTTT. Amino acid sequence: CASRSEGDPSTDTQYF.